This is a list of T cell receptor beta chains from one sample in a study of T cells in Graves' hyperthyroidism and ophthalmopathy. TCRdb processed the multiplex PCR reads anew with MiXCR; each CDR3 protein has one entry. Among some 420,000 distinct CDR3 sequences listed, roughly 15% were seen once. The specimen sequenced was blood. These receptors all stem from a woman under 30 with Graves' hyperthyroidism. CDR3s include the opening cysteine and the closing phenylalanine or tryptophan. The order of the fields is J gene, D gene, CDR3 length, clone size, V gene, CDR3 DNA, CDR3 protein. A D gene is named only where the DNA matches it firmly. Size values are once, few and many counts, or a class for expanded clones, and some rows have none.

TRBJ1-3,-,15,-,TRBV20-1,TGCAGTGCACCCGACAGCCGCCTCTCTGGAAACACCATATATTTT,CSAPDSRLSGNTIYF
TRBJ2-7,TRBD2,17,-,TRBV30,TGTGCCTTGGGCGGGAGGGATGGTCAAAAGAGCTCCTACGAGCAGTACTTC,CALGGRDGQKSSYEQYF
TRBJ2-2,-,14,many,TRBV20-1,TGCAGTGCTGTCGGACCGAAGAACACCGGGGAGCTGTTTTTT,CSAVGPKNTGELFF
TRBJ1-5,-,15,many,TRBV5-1,TGCGCCAGCAGCTTGGCCGGGCAGTTAGGCCAGCCCCAGCATTTT,CASSLAGQLGQPQHF
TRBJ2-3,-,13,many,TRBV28,TGTGCCAGCAGTTTCGGCCCTGCGGATACGCAGTATTTT,CASSFGPADTQYF
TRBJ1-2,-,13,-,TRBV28,TGTGCCAGCAGTCAGGGACGGCCGGATGGCTACACCTTC,CASSQGRPDGYTF
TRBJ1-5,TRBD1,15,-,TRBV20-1,TGCAGTGCTAGTTGGACAGGTTTGAGCAATCAGCCCCAGCATTTT,CSASWTGLSNQPQHF
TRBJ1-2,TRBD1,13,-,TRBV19,TGTGCCAGTAGTACTACGGGACAGGGGGCATACACCTTC,CASSTTGQGAYTF
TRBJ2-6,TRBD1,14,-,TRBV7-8,TGTGCCAGCGTCGACAGGGCTGGGGCCAACGTCCTGACTTTC,CASVDRAGANVLTF
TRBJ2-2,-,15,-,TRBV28,TGTGCCAGCAGCCCTGACGTGGGAGGCACCGGGGAGCTGTTTTTT,CASSPDVGGTGELFF
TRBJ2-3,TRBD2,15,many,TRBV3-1,TGTGCCAGCAGCCAGCTGACTAGCGGGAGAGATACGCAGTATTTT,CASSQLTSGRDTQYF
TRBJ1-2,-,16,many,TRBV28,TGTGCCAGCAGTGTGGACAGACAGAGGGGTGGCTATGGCTACACCTTC,CASSVDRQRGGYGYTF
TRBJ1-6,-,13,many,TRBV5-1,TGCGCCAGCAGACAAACAGAGAATTCACCCCTCCACTTT,CASRQTENSPLHF
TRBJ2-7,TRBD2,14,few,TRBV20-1,TGCAGTGCTAGCCCGACTAGCGGGCGCCACGAGCAGTACTTC,CSASPTSGRHEQYF
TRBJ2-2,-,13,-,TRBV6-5,TGTGCCAGCAGTTACTTCTTCACCGGGGAGCTGTTTTTT,CASSYFFTGELFF
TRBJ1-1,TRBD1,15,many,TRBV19,TGTGCCAGTAGTACCCGGGACAGGTTGAACACTGAAGCTTTCTTT,CASSTRDRLNTEAFF
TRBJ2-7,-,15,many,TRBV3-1,TGTGCCAGCAGACCCGGCAGGGATTACCCCTACGAGCAGTACTTC,CASRPGRDYPYEQYF
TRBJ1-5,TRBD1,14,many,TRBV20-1,TGCAGTGTCACAGGGGGCAATAACAATCAGCCCCAGCATTTT,CSVTGGNNNQPQHF
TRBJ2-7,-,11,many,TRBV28,TGTGCCAGCAGTTTTAAGTCCCAGCAGTACTTC,CASSFKSQQYF
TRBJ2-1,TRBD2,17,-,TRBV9,TGTGCCAGCAGCGTAGGTTCCCCTGCGGGAGGGTACAATGAGCAGTTCTTC,CASSVGSPAGGYNEQFF
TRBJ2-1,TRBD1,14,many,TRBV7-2,TGTGCCAGCAGGAACAGGGGGGAAGAGCATGAGCAGTTCTTC,CASRNRGEEHEQFF
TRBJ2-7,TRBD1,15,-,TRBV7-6,TGTGCCAGCAGCTTAGGGACAGGGGGCGTGGGCGAGCAGTACTTC,CASSLGTGGVGEQYF
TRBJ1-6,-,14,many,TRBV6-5,TGTGCCAGCAGCCCGGGACGGATGGGATCACCCCTCCACTTT,CASSPGRMGSPLHF
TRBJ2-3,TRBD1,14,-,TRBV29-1,TGCAGCGTTGGCTGGACAGGGGGCAAAGATACGCAGTATTTT,CSVGWTGGKDTQYF
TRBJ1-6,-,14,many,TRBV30,TGTGCCTGGAGTGTACCGGCTGGTAATTCACCCCTCCACTTT,CAWSVPAGNSPLHF
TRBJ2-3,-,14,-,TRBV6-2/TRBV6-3,TGTGCCAGCAGTTACGGTGCGGACACAGATACGCAGTATTTT,CASSYGADTDTQYF
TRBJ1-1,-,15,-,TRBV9,TGTGCCAGCAGAAAAATACCGGGGACTAACACTGAAGCTTTCTTT,CASRKIPGTNTEAFF
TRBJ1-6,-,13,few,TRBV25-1,TGTGCCAGCAGTGAATCGGGGCAGTCACCCCTCCACTTT,CASSESGQSPLHF
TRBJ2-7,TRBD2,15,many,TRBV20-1,TGCAGTGCTAGAGATCCCCTAGCGGGAGAATACGAGCAGTACTTC,CSARDPLAGEYEQYF
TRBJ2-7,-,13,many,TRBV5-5,TGTGCCAGCAGCTTTACCGTCGGGTACGAGCAGTACTTC,CASSFTVGYEQYF
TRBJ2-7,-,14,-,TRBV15,TGTGCCACCAGCAGAGATAGGGGCTCCTACGAGCAGTACTTC,CATSRDRGSYEQYF
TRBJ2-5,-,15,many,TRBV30,TGTGCCTGGAGTAAGGGGGCGGGAAGGGGAGAGACCCAGTACTTC,CAWSKGAGRGETQYF
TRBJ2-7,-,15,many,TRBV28,TGTGCCAGCAGTCGAACCGGGGCAGCGGACTACGAGCAGTACTTC,CASSRTGAADYEQYF
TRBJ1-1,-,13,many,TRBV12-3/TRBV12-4,TGTGCCAGCAGCTGGACAGTGAACACTGAAGCTTTCTTT,CASSWTVNTEAFF
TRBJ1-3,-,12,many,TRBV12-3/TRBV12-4,TGTGCCAGCAGTTATCCCGGAAACACCATATATTTT,CASSYPGNTIYF
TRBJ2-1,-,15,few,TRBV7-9,TGTGCCAGCAGAATTCGAGGGGGCTCCTACAATGAGCAGTTCTTC,CASRIRGGSYNEQFF
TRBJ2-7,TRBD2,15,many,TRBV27,TGTGCCAGCAGTCTAGCGGGAGGGCCAAGCTACGAGCAGTACTTC,CASSLAGGPSYEQYF
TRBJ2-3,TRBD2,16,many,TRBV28,TGTGCCAGCAGGGGGACTAGCGGGTTAAGGGCAGATACGCAGTATTTT,CASRGTSGLRADTQYF
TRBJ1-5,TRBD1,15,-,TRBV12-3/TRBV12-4,TGTGCCAGCAGACGGACAGGGGGGAGAGATCAGCCCCAGCATTTT,CASRRTGGRDQPQHF
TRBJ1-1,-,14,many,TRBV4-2,TGTGCCAGCAGCCCCAATACAGGGAACACTGAAGCTTTCTTT,CASSPNTGNTEAFF
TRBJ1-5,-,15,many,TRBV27,TGTGCCAGCCACTTAGGTGGTCGTAGCAATCAGCCCCAGCATTTT,CASHLGGRSNQPQHF
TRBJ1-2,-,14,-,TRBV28,TGTGCCAGCAGTCCCGGGGGGGTCCTCTATGGCTACACCTTC,CASSPGGVLYGYTF
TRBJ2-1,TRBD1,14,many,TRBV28,TGTGCCAGCAGGACGGACAGGGTGTACAATGAGCAGTTCTTC,CASRTDRVYNEQFF
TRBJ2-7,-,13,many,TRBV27,TGTGCCAGCAGGACCCTCGACAGTTACGAGCAGTACTTC,CASRTLDSYEQYF
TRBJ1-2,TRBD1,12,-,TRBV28,TGTGCCAGCAAGGACAGGGGCTATGGCTACACCTTC,CASKDRGYGYTF
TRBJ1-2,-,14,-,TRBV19,TGTGCCAGCAAAAGGGGCACGCAGAACTATGGCTACACCTTC,CASKRGTQNYGYTF
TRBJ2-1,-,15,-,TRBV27,TGTGCCAGCTGTTTGACTAAGGCTTCCTACAATGAGCAGTTCTTC,CASCLTKASYNEQFF
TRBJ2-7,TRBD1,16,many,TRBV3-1,TGTGCCAGCAGCCAAGGCGGGACAGGGGGCTTCTACGAGCAGTACTTC,CASSQGGTGGFYEQYF